The next 30 T cell receptor beta chains were all read from a single sample in a study of spatial heterogeneity in lung cancer. The study, taken as a whole, reports: Counts of expanded intratumoral alpha and beta TCRs tracked tumor mutation counts.

TCRdb analysed the 5' RACE reads with MiXCR anew, one entry per CDR3 protein. The sample consists of 5,500 or so distinct CDR3 sequences, roughly 7.8% of them appearing once. This sample's time point: sample taken at primary tumor resection. Their recognized antigens are unknown. The specimen comprised lung tumor tissue, sampled at surgery. The receptors shown here come from a female donor with early-stage non-small cell lung cancer.

This chain's CDR3 is CASSLFPGTGVRATTNEKLFF. In DNA form, the CDR3 reads TGTGCCAGCAGCCTATTCCCCGGGACAGGGGTTCGGGCAACAACTAATGAAAAACTGTTTTTT. V and J are TRBV11-2 and TRBJ1-4; the match to TRBD1 covers 10 bases. This CDR3 is built from 21 residues. The junction had 18 bases not matched to a gene; V was cut back by 5 bases and J by 0 bases. Germline V gives CDR1 SGHAT, CDR2 FQNNGV.

The genes are TRBV6-2 or TRBV6-3 and TRBJ1-5; no clear D. This CDR3 spans 14 amino acids. Germline V lookup: CDR1 MNHEY, CDR2 SVGEGT. V was cut by 6 bases and J by 5 bases, with 14 bases left in between. The chain's CDR3 is CASRPPEAHQPQHF. The CDR3 nucleotides read TGTGCCAGCAGGCCCCCTGAAGCCCATCAGCCCCAGCATTTT.

This clonotype was picked up many times. The chain combines TRBV10-1 with TRBJ2-1; perhaps TRBD2 as D (5 bases). Deletions cut 4 bases from V and 7 bases from J, with 11 bases between. The CDR3 loop spans 13 amino acids. Germline V gene data show CDR1 as WNHNN and CDR2 as SYGVQD (reference sequence). CDR3 amino acids: CASSAYLANEQFF. The CDR3, as DNA: TGCGCCAGCAGTGCCTACCTAGCTAATGAGCAGTTCTTC.

This clonotype came up many times. The V gene is TRBV9, the J gene TRBJ2-3; 8 nucleotides align to TRBD2. The CDR3 totals 14 residues. Germline-derived CDR1 and CDR2 are SGDLS and YYNGEE. Trimming at V came to 4 bases and at J to 4 bases, leaving 5 bases not matched to a gene. CDR3 loop: CASSPGLAADTQYF. DNA for the CDR3: TGTGCCAGCAGCCCTGGACTAGCCGCAGATACGCAGTATTTT.

This clonotype is medium-sized in the sample. V usage is TRBV6-1 and J usage is TRBJ1-5; tentatively, D is TRBD1 (5 bases). Trimming cost V 7 bases and J 1 base, with 14 bases left between them. The V gene's germline CDR1 is MNHNS and CDR2 SASEGT. The CDR3 runs 15 residues. CDR3: CASIPPGRSNQPQHF. The CDR3 DNA follows: TGTGCCAGCATCCCCCCGGGACGGAGCAATCAGCCCCAGCATTTT.

This chain links TRBV10-3 with TRBJ2-3; 9 bases align to TRBD2. The germline V gene encodes CDR1 ENHRY and CDR2 SYGVKD. V lost 9 bases and J lost 5; bases outside the gene matches: 9. This CDR3 is built from 14 residues. CDR3 sequence (DNA): TGTGCCATACGACTAGCGGAGGGGGAAGATACGCAGTATTTT. It encodes CAIRLAEGEDTQYF.

In this sample, this clonotype is medium-sized (0.01 to 0.1%). V and J are TRBV20-1 and TRBJ2-1; D gene unclear. Germline CDR1 and CDR2: DFQATT and SNEGSKA (reference sequence). Trimming left V 6 bases short and J 4 bases short, with 7 bases between. The CDR3 loop spans 11 amino acids. The CDR3 DNA reads TGCAGTGCCCCCTTATACAATGAGCAGTTCTTC. The encoded protein is CSAPLYNEQFF.

Ten or more counts support this clonotype. V usage is TRBV21-1 and J usage is TRBJ2-7; whether TRBD1, the table's D call, matches the DNA was not checked. TRBV21-1 is listed as a pseudogene. This CDR3 is 14 amino acids long. The CDR3 loop is CASSNRDRDYEQYF. CDR3 sequence (DNA): TGTGCCAGCAGCAACCGGGACAGGGACTACGAGCAGTACTTC.

Judged by abundance, this clonotype is medium-sized. The V call is TRBV6-4, the J call TRBJ2-6, with D unresolved. The germline V and J ends were trimmed by 5 bases and 4 bases, with 9 bases remaining between them. The V gene's germline CDR1 is MRHNA and CDR2 SNTAGT. The CDR3 loop spans 14 amino acids. CDR3 sequence reads: CASSPGTGANVLTF. CDR3 nucleotide sequence: TGTGCCAGCAGTCCAGGTACAGGGGCCAACGTCCTGACTTTC.

By share of the sample, this clonotype is medium-sized. This chain links TRBV27 with TRBJ1-1; tentative D call: TRBD1 (6 bases). This CDR3 is built from 13 residues. Germline loops: CDR1 MNHEY, CDR2 SMNVEV (reference sequence). Trimming left V 5 bases short and J 5 bases short, with 12 bases between. The DNA of the CDR3 is TGTGCCAGCAGTCAACAGGGTAGGACTGAAGCTTTCTTT. Encoded protein: CASSQQGRTEAFF.

This clonotype is medium-sized by share. This chain links TRBV12-5 with TRBJ2-6; D gene uncertain. CDR3 size: 14 residues. Trimming stripped 7 bases from V and 4 bases from J, with 11 bases between. Germline V gene sequence: CDR1 LGHNT, CDR2 FRNRAP. Written as DNA, the CDR3 is TGTGCTAGTGCCCCCGGCCAGGGGGCCAACGTCCTGACTTTC. Translating it yields CASAPGQGANVLTF.

The chain uses TRBV29-1 and TRBJ2-1; possibly TRBD1 or TRBD2 for D (5 bases each). Trimming removed 2 bases from V and 5 bases from J, with 13 bases in between. The germline gives CDR1 SQVTM, CDR2 ANQGSEA. The CDR3 spans 14 residues. CDR3 nucleotides: TGCAGCGTTGAACCGGGACGGGGAAACAATGAGCAGTTCTTC. Residues: CSVEPGRGNNEQFF.

This clonotype was recorded many times. The rearrangement uses TRBV7-8 and TRBJ2-3; possible D gene TRBD2, 7 bases. Germline CDR1 and CDR2: SGHVS and FQNEAQ. This CDR3 is 17 amino acids long. Trimming took 1 base from V and 1 from J, leaving 15 bases between them. The CDR3 loop reads CASSLGVTGGGTDTQYF. For the CDR3, the DNA is TGTGCCAGCAGCTTAGGTGTGACGGGGGGCGGCACAGATACGCAGTATTTT. Together with reference TRBV7-8 and TRBJ2-3, the CDR3 gives the full variable domain: GAGVSQSPRYKVAKRGQDVALRCDPISGHVSLFWYQQALGQGPEFLTYFQNEAQLDKSGLPSDRFFAERPEGSVSTLKIQRTQQEDSAVYLCASSLGVTGGGTDTQYFGPGTRLTVL.

This clonotype appeared many times. This chain connects TRBV9 to TRBJ2-2; D is possibly TRBD1 or TRBD2 (5 bases each). The CDR3 spans 13 residues. Germline CDR1 SGDLS, CDR2 YYNGEE. V dropped 4 bases and J dropped 6 bases, with 10 bases sitting between them. CDR3 coding DNA: TGTGCCAGCAGCCCACTGGGGGCCGGGGAGCTGTTTTTT. It translates to CASSPLGAGELFF. The full variable domain, its missing parts supplied by reference TRBV9 and TRBJ2-2, is DSGVTQTPKHLITATGQRVTLRCSPRSGDLSVYWYQQSLDQGLQFLIQYYNGEERAKGNILERFSAQQFPDLHSELNLSSLELGDSALYFCASSPLGAGELFFGEGSRLTVL.

This clonotype was recorded many times. In DNA, the CDR3 is TGCGCCAGCAGCCAAGTGGACATTATCTCCTACAATGAGCAGTTCTTC. Amino acid sequence: CASSQVDIISYNEQFF. The chain joins TRBV4-1 to TRBJ2-1; TRBD1 is a possible D gene (5 bases). From germline, CDR1 is MGHRA and CDR2 YSYEKL. This CDR3 has 16 residues. V lost 1 base and J 0 bases, leaving 10 bases between the germline ends.

Judged by abundance, this clonotype is medium-sized (0.01 to 0.1%). V and J are TRBV20-1 and TRBJ1-5; 9 bases are shared with TRBD1. V was clipped by 6 bases and J by 7 bases; unmatched bases: 7. The V gene's germline CDR1 is DFQATT and CDR2 SNEGSKA (reference sequence). This CDR3 is 13 amino acids long. CDR3 in amino acids: CSADRGMGQPQHF. The CDR3 region has the DNA TGCAGTGCGGACAGGGGAATGGGGCAGCCCCAGCATTTT.

The sample holds a few counts of this clonotype. The chain recombines TRBV10-3 with TRBJ2-7, with TRBD1 matching 10 bases. Germline V gene lookup returns CDR1 ENHRY and CDR2 SYGVKD. The length of the CDR3 is 16 residues. Trimming removed 5 bases from V and 6 bases from J; junction bases left unmatched: 13. As DNA, the CDR3 is TGTGCCATCAGTACTCTAAGGGACAGGGGAGGGAGCGAGCAGTACTTC. Amino acids: CAISTLRDRGGSEQYF.

In its sample, this clonotype was seen a few times. J is TRBJ2-7 and V is TRBV27; the D gene could be TRBD1 or TRBD2 (6 bases each). The CDR3 spans 14 residues. The V gene's germline CDR1 is MNHEY and CDR2 SMNVEV (reference sequence). V shed 6 bases and J shed 4 bases, with 16 bases lying between them. This CDR3 is CASRARGDFYEQYF. CDR3 coding DNA: TGTGCCAGCAGGGCAAGGGGGGATTTTTACGAGCAGTACTTC.

This clonotype is medium-sized (0.01 to 0.1%) by share. J is TRBJ1-6 and V is TRBV10-3; D not certain. This CDR3 spans 14 amino acids. The V and J ends lost 3 bases and 9 bases respectively, with 12 bases between them. The germline V gene encodes CDR1 ENHRY and CDR2 SYGVKD. The CDR3 region is CAISESGVASPLHF. CDR3 nucleotide sequence: TGTGCCATCAGTGAATCGGGAGTTGCTTCACCCCTCCACTTT.

In its sample, this clonotype is medium-sized. The DNA for the CDR3 is TGCGCCAGCAGCTTACAACAGGGATCCTACGAGCAGTACTTC. Translation gives CASSLQQGSYEQYF. The V gene is TRBV5-1, the J gene TRBJ2-7, with a possible D match to TRBD1 (6 bases). Germline lookup yields CDR1 SGHRS and CDR2 YFSETQ. The CDR3 is 14 amino acids. V shed 2 bases and J shed 1 base, with 10 bases lying between them. Together with reference TRBV5-1 and TRBJ2-7, the CDR3 gives the full variable domain: KAGVTQTPRYLIKTRGQQVTLSCSPISGHRSVSWYQQTPGQGLQFLFEYFSETQRNKGNFPGRFSGRQFSNSRSEMNVSTLELGDSALYLCASSLQQGSYEQYFGPGTRLTVT.

Sample share makes this clonotype medium-sized. The chain employs TRBV20-1 and TRBJ2-1; D ambiguous. The V gene's germline CDR1 is DFQATT and CDR2 SNEGSKA (reference sequence). The germline V and J ends were trimmed by 3 bases and 9 bases, with 15 bases remaining between them. The CDR3 totals 13 residues. The CDR3, as DNA: TGCAGTGCTAGGTCCTCCCAGACGAGTGAGCAGTTCTTC. This translates into CSARSSQTSEQFF.

In its sample, this clonotype is medium-sized. The genes are TRBV30 and TRBJ2-5; D is undetermined. The CDR3 runs to 11 residues. Trimming stripped 3 bases from V and 2 bases from J, with 4 bases between. CDR1 and CDR2 from the germline V gene are GTSNPN and SVGIG (reference sequence). CDR3 sequence: CAWSVQETQYF. The CDR3 DNA is TGTGCCTGGAGCGTACAAGAGACCCAGTACTTC.

This clonotype is judged medium-sized. This chain connects TRBV18 to TRBJ1-1; 11 bases line up with TRBD1. The CDR3 contains 15 residues. CDR1 and CDR2 from the germline V gene are KGHSH and LQKENI. After removal of 4 bases from V and 3 bases from J, the junction contained 4 bases not matched to a gene. The CDR3 nucleotides read TGTGCCAGCTCACAAGGACAGGGGGCGGACACTGAAGCTTTCTTT. Protein product: CASSQGQGADTEAFF.

This clonotype rates as medium-sized. The chain uses TRBV12-5 and TRBJ1-5; unclear D gene. Trimming stripped 5 bases from V and 9 bases from J, with 8 bases between. The length of the CDR3 is 11 residues. Germline loops: CDR1 LGHNT, CDR2 FRNRAP. The CDR3 bases are TGTGCTAGTGGTCAAGACCGGCCCCAGCATTTT. Residues: CASGQDRPQHF.

Within the sample, this clonotype is medium-sized (0.01 to 0.1%). The J gene is TRBJ2-5, the V gene TRBV7-8; 10 nucleotides align to TRBD2. The trim removed 4 bases at V and 1 base at J, leaving 15 bases unmatched. The CDR3 runs 19 residues. Per germline, CDR1 SGHVS and CDR2 FQNEAQ. The CDR3 nucleotides read TGTGCCAGCAGCTCCAGCCTGCTCGGACTAGCGGCGTCCCAAGAGACCCAGTACTTC. It translates to CASSSSLLGLAASQETQYF.

This clonotype is medium-sized. V usage is TRBV7-6 and J usage is TRBJ2-1; TRBD2 aligns across 10 bases. With 5 bases clipped from V and 5 bases from J, the junction kept 15 bases outside the gene matches. Germline CDR1 is SGHVS and CDR2 is FNYEAQ. The CDR3 has 18 amino acids. The CDR3 sequence: CASSPAPHSGGSHNEQFF. The DNA for the CDR3 is TGTGCCAGCAGCCCGGCCCCTCATAGCGGGGGGTCACACAATGAGCAGTTCTTC.

Judged by abundance, this clonotype is medium-sized. CDR3 bases: TGCAGCGTTGAAGAGCTCGTGGGGGGAGCTTTCTTT. Translated, it gives CSVEELVGGAFF. V gene TRBV29-1 combines with J gene TRBJ1-1, with D possibly TRBD1 on 5 matching bases. V dropped 0 bases and J dropped 10 bases, with 12 bases sitting between them. This CDR3 contains 12 residues. Germline CDR1 reads SQVTM; CDR2 reads ANQGSEA.

This clonotype ranks as medium-sized. The genes are TRBV4-2 and TRBJ1-2; possible D gene TRBD1, 5 bases. V lost 4 bases and J lost 4, with 13 bases in between. CDR3 size: 14 residues. Germline V gene sequence: CDR1 LGHNA, CDR2 YNFKEQ. CDR3 nucleotide sequence: TGTGCCAGCAGCCCCTTAGGGGTGACCTATGGCTACACCTTC. It codes for CASSPLGVTYGYTF.

The CDR3 sequence is CSVEDSLAGEMDIQYF. CDR3 coding DNA: TGCAGCGTTGAAGATTCCCTAGCGGGAGAGATGGACATTCAGTACTTC. The chain joins TRBV29-1 to TRBJ2-4; 10 bases map to TRBD2. The V and J ends lost 0 bases and 8 bases, in that order; junction bases with no gene match: 10. CDR3 length: 16 amino acids. CDR1 is SQVTM, CDR2 ANQGSEA, per germline.

V usage is TRBV20-1 and J usage is TRBJ1-1; D is unclear. The CDR3 consists of 9 residues. Germline assignment: CDR1 DFQATT and CDR2 SNEGSKA (reference sequence). The CDR3 region has the DNA TGCAGGGGGAACACTGAAGCTTTCTTT. Protein: CRGNTEAFF.